Listed below are T cell receptor beta chains from one sample, sequenced in a study of CD4 and CD8 cells across lung adenocarcinoma regions. TCRdb re-derived calls from the PCR reads in MiXCR, one entry per CDR3 protein. This table has about 5,100 distinct CDR3 sequences, roughly 60% appearing once. Sequenced sample: CD4+ T cells from the center of a lung tumor. The receptors were gathered from a male donor with lung adenocarcinoma. The CD4 and CD8 labels of this study may be unreliable. CDR3s include the opening cysteine and the closing phenylalanine or tryptophan. D genes are given only for firm matches. Some rows have no size entry. The others give once, few or many, or a class for an expanded clone.

d_call	clone_size	v_call	j_call	cdr3_aa	cdr3_nt
-	-	TRBV6-1	TRBJ2-1	CASSNFWNEQFF	TGTGCCAGCTCTAACTTTTGGAATGAGCAGTTCTTC
TRBD1	-	TRBV12-3/TRBV12-4	TRBJ1-1	CASRPDRANTEAFF	TGTGCCAGCAGGCCGGACAGGGCGAACACTGAAGCTTTCTTT
-	-	TRBV7-8	TRBJ1-4	CASSLGQRRSNEKLFF	TGTGCCAGCAGCTTAGGCCAGAGGCGTAGTAATGAAAAACTGTTTTTT
TRBD1	-	TRBV30	TRBJ1-3	CAWSVGQGRTGNTIYF	TGTGCCTGGAGTGTCGGACAGGGGAGGACTGGAAACACCATATATTTT
TRBD1	-	TRBV6-1	TRBJ2-5	CASSGTDKQETQYF	TGTGCCAGCAGCGGGACAGATAAACAAGAGACCCAGTACTTC
TRBD2	-	TRBV6-1	TRBJ2-1	CASSESRLAVFSYNEQFF	TGTGCCAGCAGTGAAAGCAGACTAGCCGTCTTCTCCTACAATGAGCAGTTCTTC
TRBD2	few	TRBV4-1	TRBJ2-4	CASSPTGTSGSGNIQYF	TGCGCCAGCAGCCCTACCGGGACTAGCGGGAGTGGGAACATTCAGTACTTC
TRBD2	-	TRBV7-2	TRBJ2-5	CASSLLAAGRETQYF	TGTGCCAGCAGCCTCCTAGCGGCCGGGAGGGAGACCCAGTACTTC
-	-	TRBV7-6	TRBJ2-2	CASSLARVGATGELFF	TGTGCCAGCAGCTTAGCGAGGGTGGGAGCCACCGGGGAGCTGTTTTTT
-	-	TRBV6-8	TRBJ2-7	CAGGCLGDTQYF	TGTGCCGGGGGTTGTCTCGGGGATACGCAGTACTTC
TRBD1	-	TRBV6-1	TRBJ2-7	CASSEAGRGRYEQYF	TGTGCCAGCAGTGAAGCGGGCAGGGGGCGCTACGAGCAGTACTTC
-	few	TRBV14	TRBJ2-1	CASSQGNSFGPYNEQFF	TGTGCCAGCAGCCAAGGGAACTCTTTTGGCCCCTACAATGAGCAGTTCTTC
TRBD2	few	TRBV6-1	TRBJ2-1	CASRKGLEGYNEQFF	TGTGCCAGCAGGAAGGGACTAGAGGGGTACAATGAGCAGTTCTTC
TRBD2	-	TRBV6-5	TRBJ2-1	CASSFTRLAGVRDEQFF	TGTGCCAGCAGTTTCACCCGACTAGCGGGAGTTCGGGATGAGCAGTTCTTC
-	few	TRBV6-1	TRBJ2-3	CASSEVLGADTQYF	TGTGCCAGCAGTGAAGTTCTCGGGGCAGATACGCAGTATTTT
TRBD2	large	TRBV6-1	TRBJ2-1	CASRPSGTHNEQFF	TGTGCCAGCAGGCCCAGCGGGACCCACAATGAGCAGTTCTTC
-	-	TRBV10-1	TRBJ2-5	CASSRGLQETQYF	TGCGCCAGCAGTCGGGGCCTACAAGAGACCCAGTACTTC
TRBD2	-	TRBV6-1	TRBJ2-7	CASSEVGTTLSYEQYF	TGTGCCAGCAGTGAAGTTGGGACTACTCTATCCTACGAGCAGTACTTC
-	once	TRBV27	TRBJ1-1	CASSLNRYTEAFF	TGTGCCAGCAGTTTAAACAGGTACACTGAAGCTTTCTTT
TRBD2	few	TRBV7-2	TRBJ2-1	CASSYLAGGTFYNEQFF	TGTGCCAGCAGCTACCTAGCGGGAGGCACCTTCTACAATGAGCAGTTCTTC
-	-	TRBV25-1	TRBJ2-4	CASSAAGRWPKNTQYF	TGTGCCAGCAGTGCGGCGGGGCGGTGGCCTAAAAATACGCAGTACTTC
TRBD1	-	TRBV6-1	TRBJ2-1	CASSKQGGSYNEQFF	TGTGCCAGCAGTAAACAGGGGGGTTCCTACAATGAGCAGTTCTTC
-	-	TRBV6-1	TRBJ1-6	CASSDRRRGAVSPLHF	TGTGCCAGCAGTGACCGACGTCGGGGGGCGGTTTCACCCCTCCACTTT
-	-	TRBV6-1	TRBJ1-5	CASSRPGSRKYLNQPQHF	TGTGCCAGCAGCCGTCCCGGGAGTCGTAAGTATCTGAATCAGCCCCAGCATTTT
TRBD1	few	TRBV6-1	TRBJ1-1	CASRPGQMNTEAFF	TGTGCCAGCAGACCGGGACAGATGAACACTGAAGCTTTCTTT
-	few	TRBV3-1	TRBJ2-5	CASSAKTQYF	TGTGCCAGCAGCGCTAAGACCCAGTACTTC
-	-	TRBV6-1	TRBJ1-6	CATHDRPSPLHF	TGTGCCACCCATGACAGGCCTTCACCCCTCCACTTT
-	-	TRBV6-4	TRBJ2-3	CAGSGGRYTDTQYF	TGTGCGGGGAGCGGCGGCCGATACACAGATACGCAGTACTTT
TRBD2	-	TRBV6-1	TRBJ2-1	CASRKVAGGVNEQFF	TGTGCCAGCAGAAAAGTAGCGGGAGGTGTTAATGAGCAGTTCTTC
-	medium-sized	TRBV11-2	TRBJ1-1	CASSRFGAGDTEAFF	TGTGCCAGCAGCCGTTTCGGGGCAGGCGACACTGAAGCTTTCTTT
-	-	TRBV6-1	TRBJ1-6	CASSEVSPLHF	TGTGCCAGCAGTGAAGTCTCACCCCTCCACTTT
-	few	TRBV6-1	TRBJ1-5	CASGSDNQPQHF	TGTGCCAGCGGCAGTGACAATCAGCCCCAGCATTTT
TRBD1	-	TRBV6-1	TRBJ1-1	CASRKGGQGVNTEAFF	TGTGCCAGCAGAAAGGGGGGACAGGGGGTGAACACTGAAGCTTTCTTT
-	-	TRBV7-2	TRBJ2-1	CASSLLGTPRDEQFF	TGTGCCAGCAGCTTATTGGGGACTCCCAGGGATGAGCAGTTCTTC
-	-	TRBV4-3	TRBJ1-1	CASSPGGMNTEAFF	TGCGCCAGCAGCCCCGGAGGGATGAACACTGAAGCTTTCTTT
TRBD2	few	TRBV4-1	TRBJ2-1	CASSPLGTSGYNEQFF	TGCGCCAGCAGCCCACTTGGGACTAGCGGCTACAATGAGCAGTTCTTC
-	medium-sized	TRBV6-1	TRBJ1-3	CASTLRRGSGNTIYF	TGTGCCAGCACCCTCCGGAGGGGCTCTGGAAACACCATATATTTT
-	-	TRBV25-1	TRBJ2-7	CASSEAGLGGSSEDTQYF	TGTGCCAGCAGTGAAGCGGGCCTGGGGGGCAGTTCTGAGGATACGCAGTACTTC
-	-	TRBV12-3/TRBV12-4	TRBJ2-1	CASSPRLETMEQFF	TGTGCCAGCAGTCCACGACTAGAAACGATGGAGCAGTTCTTC
-	-	TRBV6-2/TRBV6-3	TRBJ2-6	CASSPARSGANVLTF	TGTGCCAGCAGTCCGGCGCGCTCTGGGGCCAACGTCCTGACTTTC
-	few	TRBV6-1	TRBJ2-5	CASNQTGRQETQYF	TGTGCCAGCAACCAGACAGGGAGGCAAGAGACCCAGTACTTC
-	few	TRBV6-1	TRBJ1-2	CASSEGTGRDEGYTF	TGTGCCAGCAGTGAAGGAACAGGGCGGGACGAGGGCTACACCTTC
TRBD2	-	TRBV6-1	TRBJ2-7	CASSGLAGGDYEQYF	TGTGCCAGCAGTGGCCTAGCGGGAGGGGACTACGAGCAGTACTTC
-	-	TRBV6-1	TRBJ1-6	CASSGYNSPLHF	TGTGCCAGCAGTGGGTATAATTCACCCCTCCACTTT
TRBD2	medium-sized	TRBV6-1	TRBJ2-3	CASSSSGRTDTQYF	TGTGCCAGCAGTAGTAGCGGGAGAACAGATACGCAGTATTTT
-	-	TRBV11-3	TRBJ2-7	CASSPPHGGLSYEQYF	TGTGCCAGCAGCCCACCCCACGGCGGGCTCTCCTACGAGCAGTACTTC
TRBD2	few	TRBV4-1	TRBJ2-7	CASSLHFSGSTDYEQYF	TGCGCCAGCAGCCTCCACTTTAGCGGGAGTACCGACTACGAGCAGTACTTC
-	few	TRBV27	TRBJ2-1	CASSFMALGVSFF	TGTGCCAGCAGTTTTATGGCCCTCGGGGTTTCGTTCTTC
TRBD2	medium-sized	TRBV7-6	TRBJ2-2	CASSLAGEITGELFF	TGTGCCAGCAGCTTGGCGGGAGAGATCACCGGGGAGCTGTTTTTT
-	large	TRBV10-3	TRBJ2-3	CAIAPGLGTDTQYF	TGTGCCATCGCCCCGGGACTGGGCACAGATACGCAGTATTTT
-	-	TRBV10-3	TRBJ2-4	CAISESARRAKDTQYF	TGTGCCATCAGTGAGTCGGCGCGGAGGGCCAAAGACACGCAGTACTTC
TRBD2	few	TRBV10-2	TRBJ2-7	CASSDPRTSGSADEQYF	TGCGCCAGCAGTGACCCAAGGACTAGCGGGAGCGCCGACGAGCAGTACTTC
-	-	TRBV7-3	TRBJ2-1	CASSQTSSSYNEQFF	TGTGCCAGCAGCCAAACTAGCAGCTCCTACAATGAGCAGTTCTTC
-	-	TRBV9	TRBJ2-3	CASSVWGVWATNMQYF	TGTGCCAGCAGCGTATGGGGGGTGTGGGCCACAAACATGCAGTATTTC
TRBD2	medium-sized	TRBV9	TRBJ2-3	CASSVGGGGGTDTQYF	TGTGCCAGCAGCGTAGGTGGGGGAGGGGGCACAGATACGCAGTATTTT